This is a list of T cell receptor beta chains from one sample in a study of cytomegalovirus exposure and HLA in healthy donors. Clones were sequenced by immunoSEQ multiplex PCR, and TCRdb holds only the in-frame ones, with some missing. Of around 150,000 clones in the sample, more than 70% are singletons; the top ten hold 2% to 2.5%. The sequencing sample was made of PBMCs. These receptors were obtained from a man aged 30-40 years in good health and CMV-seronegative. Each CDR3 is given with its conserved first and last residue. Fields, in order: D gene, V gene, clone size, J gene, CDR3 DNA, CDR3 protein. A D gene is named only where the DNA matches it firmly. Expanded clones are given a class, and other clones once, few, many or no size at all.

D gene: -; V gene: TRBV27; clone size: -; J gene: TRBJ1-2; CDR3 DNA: TGTGCCAGCAGCACCGCTATGTCTGGCTACACCTTC; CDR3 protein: CASSTAMSGYTF
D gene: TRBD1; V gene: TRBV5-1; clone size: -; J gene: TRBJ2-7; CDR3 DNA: TGCGCCAGCAGCTTGGCCAGCAACAGGGGCGAGCAGTACTTC; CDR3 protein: CASSLASNRGEQYF
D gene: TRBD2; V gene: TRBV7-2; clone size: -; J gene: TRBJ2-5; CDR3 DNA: TGTGCCAGCAGTGGCGGGAGGGGTCGAGAGGAGACCCAGTACTTC; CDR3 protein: CASSGGRGREETQYF
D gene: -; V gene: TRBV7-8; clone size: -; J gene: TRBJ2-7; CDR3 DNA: TGTGCCAGCAGCTTTGAGGACGAGCAGTACTTC; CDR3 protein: CASSFEDEQYF
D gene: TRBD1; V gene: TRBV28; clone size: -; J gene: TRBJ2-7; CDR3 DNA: TGTGCCAGCAGTTTCCGGCAGGGGGCCCACGAGCAGTACTTC; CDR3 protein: CASSFRQGAHEQYF
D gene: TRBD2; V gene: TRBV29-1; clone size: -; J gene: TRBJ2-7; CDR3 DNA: TGCAGCGTCGCCGGACTAGCGGGGGGCTCCTACGAGCAGTACTTC; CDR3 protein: CSVAGLAGGSYEQYF
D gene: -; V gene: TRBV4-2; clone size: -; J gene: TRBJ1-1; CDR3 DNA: TGTGCCAGCAGCCAAGACAGGGTGATCACTGAAGCTTTCTTT; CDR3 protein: CASSQDRVITEAFF
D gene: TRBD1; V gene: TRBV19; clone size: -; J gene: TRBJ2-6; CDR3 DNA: TGTGCCAGTAGTATCGGACAGGGGGGATTCTGGGCCAACGTCCTGACTTTC; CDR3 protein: CASSIGQGGFWANVLTF
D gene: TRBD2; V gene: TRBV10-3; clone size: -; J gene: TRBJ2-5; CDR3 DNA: TGTGCCATCAGTGAGTCTGGTAGCGGGATAAAGACCCAGTACTTC; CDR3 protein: CAISESGSGIKTQYF
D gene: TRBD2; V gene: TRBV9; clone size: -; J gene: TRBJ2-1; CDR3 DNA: TGTGCCAGCAGCGCCGAAGGGACTAGCGGGAGGTACAATGAGCAGTTCTTC; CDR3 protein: CASSAEGTSGRYNEQFF
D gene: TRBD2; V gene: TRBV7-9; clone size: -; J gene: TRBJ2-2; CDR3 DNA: TGTGCCAGCAGCAGATCGACTAGCGGGGACACCGGGGAGCTGTTTTTT; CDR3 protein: CASSRSTSGDTGELFF
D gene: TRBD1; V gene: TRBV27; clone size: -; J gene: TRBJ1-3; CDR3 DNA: TGTGACAGCAGTTCCGACGGAGACAGGGTGGGAAACACCATATATTTT; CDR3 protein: CDSSSDGDRVGNTIYF
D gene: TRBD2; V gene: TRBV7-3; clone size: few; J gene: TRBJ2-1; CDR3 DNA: TGTGCCAGCAGCTTAGCGGGACTAGCGACGGATGAGCAGTTCTTC; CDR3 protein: CASSLAGLATDEQFF
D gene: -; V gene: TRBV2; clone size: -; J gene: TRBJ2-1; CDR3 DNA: TGTGCCAGCCAGAGGACTGGGTACAATGAGCAGTTCTTC; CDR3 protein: CASQRTGYNEQFF
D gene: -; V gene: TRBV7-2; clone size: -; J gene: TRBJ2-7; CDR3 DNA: TGTGCCAGCAGTGGTTTATACAATAGACTCCTGGGCGAGCAGTACTTC; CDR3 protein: CASSGLYNRLLGEQYF
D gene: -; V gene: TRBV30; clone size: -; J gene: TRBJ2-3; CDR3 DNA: TGTGCCTGGGTGGAGGGGATTAGCACAGATACGCAGTATTTT; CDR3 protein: CAWVEGISTDTQYF
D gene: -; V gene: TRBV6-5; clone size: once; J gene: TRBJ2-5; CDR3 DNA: TGTGCCAGCAGTTCCTCGAGAGAGACCCAGTACTTC; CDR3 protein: CASSSSRETQYF